The 24 T cell receptor beta chains in this list originate from one sample, sequenced in a study of OX40 agonist ivuxolimab in advanced cancers. The library was generated by the immunoSEQ multiplex PCR assay. Sourced from immuneACCESS, this table was stored by TCRdb with only in-frame sequences that have V and J called. A share of the clones is absent; for the studies checked, an unresolved V gene accounts for under half, and the remainder has no known explanation. In all, the sample holds 60,000 to 85,000 clones, and nearly 85% of those were seen once. The ten most abundant clones make up just under 7% of the sample. The sequencing here drew on CD4+ or CD8+ T cells sorted from blood, taken in a trial of the OX40 agonist ivuxolimab. Receptor source: an adult with an advanced solid tumor such as melanoma, head and neck, liver or kidney cancer.

V is TRBV7-9 and J is TRBJ2-1, with 7 bases fitting TRBD1. This CDR3 spans 16 amino acids. In germline, CDR1 is SEHNR, CDR2 FQNEAQ (reference sequence). V lost 3 bases, J lost 7 bases, and 12 bases stayed unmatched. Written as DNA, the CDR3 is TGTGCCAGCAGCTTTACAGGGGTTACCTTGGGGAATGAGCAGTTCTTC. It specifies CASSFTGVTLGNEQFF.

The rearrangement joins TRBV9 to TRBJ2-7; D is perhaps TRBD1 or TRBD2 (5 bases each). Germline V CDR1 and CDR2: SGDLS, YYNGEE. The CDR3 consists of 15 residues. V lost 2 bases and J lost 4, with 16 bases in between. CDR3 nucleotide sequence: TGTGCCAGCAGCGTGGGGGAAGGGCCCACGTACGAGCAGTACTTC. Encoded protein: CASSVGEGPTYEQYF.

The V gene is TRBV28, the J gene TRBJ1-5, with D possibly being TRBD1 (6 bases). Germline CDR1 reads MDHEN; CDR2 reads SYDVKM. With 5 bases removed from V and 0 bases from J, the gap between germline ends came to 11 bases. The CDR3 is 15 amino acids. CDR3 bases: TGTGCCAGCAGTGGAACAGGGACTAGCAATCAGCCCCAGCATTTT. It yields the protein CASSGTGTSNQPQHF.

The V call is TRBV6-6, the J call TRBJ1-2; D is possibly TRBD1 (6 bases). The CDR3 is made up of 12 amino acids. Trimming took off 8 bases at V and 5 bases at J, with 12 bases between the two ends. CDR1 and CDR2 (germline): MNHNY, SVGAGI (reference sequence). CDR3 in DNA: TGTGCCAGCGAGGGGGGGGATTATGGCTACACCTTC. This encodes CASEGGDYGYTF.

This sequence joins TRBV5-1 and TRBJ2-7; 8 bases are shared with TRBD2. Losses at the gene ends were 2 bases for V and 0 bases for J; bases not matched to a gene: 4. Germline V gene data show CDR1 as SGHRS and CDR2 as YFSETQ. This CDR3 is 15 amino acids long. CDR3 amino acids: CASSFTSGSSYEQYF. The DNA of the CDR3 is TGCGCCAGCAGCTTTACTAGCGGATCCTCCTACGAGCAGTACTTC.

This clone was seen a few times. CDR3 bases: TGTGCCAGCAGCCCGATGGGGGAAGGGTATGGCTACACCTTC. Translated, it gives CASSPMGEGYGYTF. V usage is TRBV5-5 and J usage is TRBJ1-2, with D possibly TRBD1 on 5 matching bases. Looked up from germline, CDR1 is SGHKS and CDR2 is YYEKEE (reference sequence). With 4 bases removed from V and 5 bases from J, the gap between germline ends came to 15 bases. The CDR3 spans 14 residues.

This chain joins TRBV27 and TRBJ2-7, with D perhaps matching TRBD2 (6 bases). Trimming took off 3 bases at V and 0 bases at J, with 12 bases between the two ends. The length of the CDR3 is 15 residues. Germline CDR1 and CDR2: MNHEY and SMNVEV (reference sequence). The CDR3 loop is CASSFGSDSSYEQYF. The CDR3 DNA reads as TGTGCCAGCAGTTTCGGGAGCGATAGCTCCTACGAGCAGTACTTC.

The chain links TRBV7-2 to TRBJ2-7, with D uncertain. V was cut by 3 bases and J by 9 bases, with 18 bases left in between. CDR1 and CDR2 (germline): SGHTA, FQGNSA. CDR3 length equals 14 residues. The CDR3, as DNA: TGTGCCAGCAGCTTGTCCCCGGAAGGTGTCGGGCAGTACTTC. The encoded protein is CASSLSPEGVGQYF.

The sample holds one count of this clone. Relative to the germline gene, one junction end is altered; a read error may explain this. This chain's CDR3 is CASSLADPGLLNF. CDR3 sequence (DNA): TGTGCCAGCAGCTTAGCGGATCCAGGGCTCCTAAACTTC. The chain couples TRBV7-2 to TRBJ2-7, with D possibly TRBD1 on 5 matching bases. Germline CDR1 and CDR2: SGHTA and FQGNSA. This CDR3 region has 13 residues.

The rearrangement uses TRBV6-6 and TRBJ1-5, with 7 bases that match TRBD1. Trimming cost V 6 bases and J 0 bases; bases outside gene matches: 5. The CDR3 has 15 amino acids. Germline V gene lookup returns CDR1 MNHNY and CDR2 SVGAGI (reference sequence). DNA of the CDR3: TGTGCCAGCAGCTCGACAGGGACTAGCAATCAGCCCCAGCATTTT. Translation: CASSSTGTSNQPQHF.

The chain couples TRBV19 to TRBJ1-2; unclear D gene. This CDR3 region has 14 residues. CDR1 is LNHDA and CDR2 is SQIVND in the germline V gene (reference sequence). Trimming cost V 6 bases and J 7 bases, with 18 bases left between them. The CDR3 is CASSNMGLGRGYTF. DNA for the CDR3: TGTGCCAGTAGCAACATGGGCCTAGGACGTGGCTACACCTTC.

This chain connects TRBV11-1 to TRBJ2-7; D is ambiguous. The CDR3 runs 12 residues. The germline CDR1 and CDR2 sequences are SGHAT and FQDESV (reference sequence). Deletions cut 5 bases from V and 2 bases from J, with 7 bases between. CDR3 amino acids: CASSASPYEQYF. The CDR3 bases are TGTGCCAGCAGCGCCTCTCCCTACGAGCAGTACTTC.

The chain is built from TRBV10-3 and TRBJ2-2, with 10 bases lining up with TRBD1. CDR1 and CDR2 (germline): ENHRY, SYGVKD. The CDR3 consists of 17 residues. Trimming cost V 4 bases and J 1 base; bases outside gene matches: 6. The CDR3 region is CAISGPGQGRNTGELFF. The CDR3 DNA reads as TGTGCCATCAGTGGTCCGGGACAGGGGAGGAACACCGGGGAGCTGTTTTTT.

This chain joins TRBV7-8 and TRBJ2-7; TRBD1 aligns across 9 bases. The J segment lost 6 bases and the V segment lost 4 bases, leaving 13 bases of the junction unmatched. This CDR3 has 16 residues. CDR1 and CDR2 from the germline V gene are SGHVS and FQNEAQ. This CDR3 reads CASSSPVQGATGEQYF. For the CDR3, the DNA is TGTGCCAGCAGCTCCCCCGTACAGGGGGCTACCGGCGAGCAGTACTTC.

The chain is built from TRBV18 and TRBJ2-2; D is unresolved. This CDR3 has 12 amino acids. V lost 3 bases, J lost 3 bases, and 2 bases lay in between. Germline V gene lookup returns CDR1 KGHSH and CDR2 LQKENI. The CDR3 sequence is CASSPDTGELFF. The CDR3 DNA follows: TGTGCCAGCTCACCGGACACCGGGGAGCTGTTTTTT. The whole variable domain, filled in from reference TRBV18 and TRBJ2-2, reads NAGVMQNPRHLVRRRGQEARLRCSPMKGHSHVYWYRQLPEEGLKFMVYLQKENIIDESGMPKERFSAEFPKEGPSILRIQQVVRGDSAAYFCASSPDTGELFFGEGSRLTVL.

The V call is TRBV7-2, the J call TRBJ1-2; 8 positions match TRBD1. This CDR3 is built from 16 residues. Germline CDR1 is SGHTA and CDR2 is FQGNSA. The junction had 6 bases not matched to a gene; V was cut back by 1 base and J by 2 bases. This CDR3 reads CASSLGRAGGNYGYTF. The CDR3 DNA reads TGTGCCAGCAGCTTAGGGAGGGCAGGGGGCAACTATGGCTACACCTTC.

The genes are TRBV6-6 and TRBJ1-2, with TRBD1 identical over 8 bases. Losses at the gene ends were 5 bases for V and 4 bases for J; bases not matched to a gene: 3. This CDR3 is 13 amino acids long. Germline V gives CDR1 MNHNY, CDR2 SVGAGI (reference sequence). The CDR3 loop is CASSPDRVYGYTF. The CDR3 DNA reads as TGTGCCAGCAGTCCGGACAGGGTCTATGGCTACACCTTC.

The V call is TRBV5-1, the J call TRBJ1-1, with a tentative D call TRBD1 (5 bases). The CDR3 is 14 residues long. V shed 1 base and J shed 1 base, with 8 bases lying between them. Germline values: CDR1 SGHRS, CDR2 YFSETQ. The CDR3 sequence: CASSLQGWNTEAFF. In nucleotides, the CDR3 is TGCGCCAGCAGCTTGCAGGGATGGAACACTGAAGCTTTCTTT.

The chain joins TRBV4-3 to TRBJ1-1; D is unclear. This CDR3 region has 15 residues. Germline V CDR1 and CDR2: LGHNA, YSLEER. V was trimmed by 0 bases and J by 1 base, leaving 9 bases between them. In DNA form, the CDR3 reads TGCGCCAGCAGCCAAGATAGAATCGGGAACACTGAAGCTTTCTTT. It specifies CASSQDRIGNTEAFF.

The sample holds a few counts of this clone. The chain combines TRBV9 with TRBJ2-5; 7 bases are a match to TRBD2. CDR3 size: 14 residues. V lost 4 bases to trimming and J lost 4 bases; unmatched junction nucleotides: 7. CDR1 and CDR2 from the germline V gene are SGDLS and YYNGEE. The DNA for the CDR3 is TGTGCCAGCAGCTTCGGGGGGACCGTAGAGACCCAGTACTTC. Amino acid sequence: CASSFGGTVETQYF.

The chain uses TRBV4-2 and TRBJ1-3; D ambiguous. Trimming pared 0 bases from V and 1 base from J, leaving 4 bases between. The CDR3 length is 14 residues. In germline, CDR1 is LGHNA, CDR2 YNFKEQ. CDR3 nucleotides: TGTGCCAGCAGCCAAGAAACGTCTGGAAACACCATATATTTT. Protein: CASSQETSGNTIYF.

This clone was observed a few times. V usage is TRBV6-5 and J usage is TRBJ2-7; D unclear. The CDR3 sequence is 12 residues long. Trimming removed 4 bases at V and 3 bases at J, with 7 bases between. Germline V gene sequence: CDR1 MNHEY, CDR2 SVGAGI. CDR3 nucleotide sequence: TGTGCCAGCAGTTCATCGGGCTACGAGCAGTACTTC. Encoded protein: CASSSSGYEQYF.

CDR3 coding DNA: TGTGCCAGCAGCGTAGGTGAGGGACAGGGCCGCGAGACCCAGTACTTC. Translating gives CASSVGEGQGRETQYF. The chain joins TRBV9 to TRBJ2-5, with 9 bases lining up with TRBD1. The CDR3 has 16 amino acids. V lost 0 bases to trimming and J lost 5 bases; unmatched junction nucleotides: 8. Germline CDR1 reads SGDLS; CDR2 reads YYNGEE.

The chain couples TRBV11-1 to TRBJ1-4; possibly TRBD1 for D (5 bases). The CDR3 runs to 16 residues. V was pared by 6 bases and J by 6 bases, with 20 bases between. Looked up from germline, CDR1 is SGHAT and CDR2 is FQDESV (reference sequence). The CDR3, as DNA: TGTGCCAGCAGACGAACGGACGGGGCTGCAGATGAAAAACTGTTTTTT. Its protein product is CASRRTDGAADEKLFF.